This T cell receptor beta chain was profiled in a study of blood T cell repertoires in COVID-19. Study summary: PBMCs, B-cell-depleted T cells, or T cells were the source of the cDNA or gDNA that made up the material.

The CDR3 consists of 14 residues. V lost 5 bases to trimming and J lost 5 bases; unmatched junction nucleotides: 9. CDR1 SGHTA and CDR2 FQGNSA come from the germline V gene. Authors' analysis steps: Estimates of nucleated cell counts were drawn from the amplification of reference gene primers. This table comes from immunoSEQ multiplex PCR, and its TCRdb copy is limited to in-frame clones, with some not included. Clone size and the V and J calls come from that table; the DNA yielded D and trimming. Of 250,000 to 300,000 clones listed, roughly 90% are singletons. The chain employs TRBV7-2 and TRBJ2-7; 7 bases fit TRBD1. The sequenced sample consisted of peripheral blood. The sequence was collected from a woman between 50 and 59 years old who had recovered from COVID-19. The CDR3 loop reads CASSQRQGRHEQYF. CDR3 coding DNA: TGTGCCAGCAGCCAGAGACAGGGCCGCCACGAGCAGTACTTC.